This T cell receptor beta chain is drawn from a study of T cell responses to AZD1222 COVID-19 vaccine. Only in-frame clones appear in the TCRdb table, and some are missing; sequencing was by immunoSEQ multiplex PCR. The table lists more than 130,000 clones, roughly nine tenths of them singletons, with 3.4% in the top ten. Whole-study findings and limits: Clonal diversity was possibly underestimated; the donors were predominantly white British and more often female. In the spike-specific TCR repertoire, nearly half reportedly target unmutated variant regions. Spike-spanning, vaccine-associated CD4 TCRs were dominant at 160-218 and 743-854. There were repertoire samples only from the period after the peak T cell response.

This clone has just a few counts. Its target is unknown. This specimen consisted of peripheral blood, obtained on day 0 of AZD1222 vaccination. This TCR came from an adult in good health.

The DNA of the CDR3 is TGTGCCAGCAGCTTAGGTTTCACAGGGAGCTCTGGAAACACCATATATTTT. Translating it yields CASSLGFTGSSGNTIYF. The rearrangement joins TRBV7-2 to TRBJ1-3; D may be TRBD1 (6 bases). There are 17 residues in the CDR3. Germline V lookup: CDR1 SGHTA, CDR2 FQGNSA. The germline V and J ends were trimmed by 1 base and 0 bases, with 13 bases remaining between them.